This entry lists 23 T cell receptor beta chains sequenced from one sample in a study of blood T cells in healthy people across ages. Together with a sample-barcoded 5' primer, a J-beta primer mix was included in a second PCR lasting about 7 to 11 cycles. Each CDR3 protein is one row after TCRdb ran MiXCR on the 5' RACE reads. The table has roughly 680,000 distinct CDR3 sequences, around 49% seen once. The sample comprised blood. The receptors stem from a woman aged 60 to 75 in good health.

The chain joins TRBV9 to TRBJ2-5; D is perhaps TRBD2 (6 bases). The CDR3 totals 15 residues. The V gene lost 0 bases and the J gene lost 2 bases, with 11 bases spanning the gap. Germline loops: CDR1 SGDLS, CDR2 YYNGEE. The CDR3 loop is CASSVGLASQETQYF. In DNA form, the CDR3 reads TGTGCCAGCAGCGTAGGCCTAGCGTCTCAAGAGACCCAGTACTTC.

V usage is TRBV2 and J usage is TRBJ2-3; D gene unclear. The CDR3 sequence is 16 residues long. Germline V gene data show CDR1 as SNHLY and CDR2 as FYNNEI. V dropped 6 bases and J dropped 0 bases, with 16 bases sitting between them. CDR3 sequence reads: CASRTEIKSSTDTQYF. CDR3 in DNA: TGTGCCAGCAGAACAGAGATCAAATCTAGCACAGATACGCAGTATTTT.

This CDR3 reads CASSSGGVYGYTF. The CDR3 DNA follows: TGTGCCAGCAGTTCTGGGGGGGTCTATGGCTACACCTTC. The V gene is TRBV7-9, the J gene TRBJ1-2; tentative D call: TRBD1 (5 bases). Trimming shortened V by 6 bases and J by 4 bases, and 12 bases separated the two germline ends. This CDR3 has 13 residues. The germline gives CDR1 SEHNR, CDR2 FQNEAQ (reference sequence).

The genes are TRBV20-1 and TRBJ2-7; D not resolved. Germline CDR1 is DFQATT and CDR2 is SNEGSKA (reference sequence). This CDR3 has 17 residues. Trimming left V 3 bases short and J 3 bases short, with 24 bases between. This CDR3 reads CSARPILSQGLLYEQYF. DNA of the CDR3: TGCAGTGCTAGGCCTATTTTAAGCCAAGGCTTACTCTACGAGCAGTACTTC.

The chain links TRBV12-3 or TRBV12-4 to TRBJ2-6; unclear D gene. The V and J ends lost 5 bases and 4 bases respectively, with 9 bases between them. This CDR3 is built from 14 residues. The CDR3 DNA is TGTGCCAGCAGTCCCGCCCTGGGGGCCAACGTCCTGACTTTC. Protein product: CASSPALGANVLTF.

The genes are TRBV10-3 and TRBJ2-1; 11 nucleotides line up with TRBD1. V shed 6 bases, J shed 2 bases, and the junction held 3 bases outside the gene matches. CDR3 length: 15 residues. The V gene's germline CDR1 is ENHRY and CDR2 SYGVKD. CDR3 in amino acids: CAISRDRGTYNEQFF. The CDR3 DNA reads TGTGCCATCAGCCGGGACAGGGGGACCTACAATGAGCAGTTCTTC.

This clonotype was seen a single time. For the CDR3, the DNA is TGTGCCAGCAGCTTTAGCGATATCGAGCAGTACTTC. It specifies CASSFSDIEQYF. V gene TRBV7-8 combines with J gene TRBJ2-7, with TRBD2 as a possible D gene (5 bases). With 3 bases removed from V and 6 bases from J, the gap between germline ends came to 9 bases. CDR3 length equals 12 residues. Germline V lookup: CDR1 SGHVS, CDR2 FQNEAQ.

This clonotype was counted between two and nine times. The genes are TRBV10-3 and TRBJ2-7; no firm D call. The CDR3 consists of 13 residues. The V gene lost 3 bases and the J gene lost 3 bases, with 9 bases spanning the gap. The germline V gene encodes CDR1 ENHRY and CDR2 SYGVKD. CDR3: CAISDGLIYEQYF. The DNA for the CDR3 is TGTGCCATCAGTGACGGCCTCATCTACGAGCAGTACTTC.

This clonotype has just a few counts. The V and J genes are TRBV5-6 and TRBJ2-7; D unclear. V lost 0 bases and J 12 bases, leaving 19 bases between the germline ends. The CDR3 is 14 residues long. Germline V lookup: CDR1 SGHDT, CDR2 YYEEEE. The CDR3 reads CASSLEQLPLRRYF. In nucleotides, the CDR3 is TGTGCCAGCAGCTTGGAACAGCTACCCCTCCGTCGGTACTTC.

This sequence joins TRBV6-1 and TRBJ1-2; D is possibly TRBD1 (5 bases). Germline V CDR1 and CDR2: MNHNS, SASEGT. The V end lost 2 bases, the J end lost 6 bases, and 13 bases lay between the germline ends. This CDR3 spans 14 amino acids. CDR3 loop: CASSEQGSSHGYTF. The CDR3 coding sequence is TGTGCCAGCAGTGAACAGGGCAGCTCCCATGGCTACACCTTC.

The chain uses TRBV29-1 and TRBJ2-1; 8 bases are shared with TRBD2. Germline assignment: CDR1 SQVTM and CDR2 ANQGSEA. Trimming removed 4 bases from V and 6 bases from J; junction bases left unmatched: 8. The CDR3 covers 14 residues. The CDR3 loop is CSVVSGSGINEQFF. CDR3 coding DNA: TGCAGCGTTGTAAGCGGGAGTGGGATCAATGAGCAGTTCTTC.

This clonotype showed up just a few times. The chain recombines TRBV6-6 with TRBJ2-3, with 13 bases that match TRBD2. V trimming: 6 bases; J trimming: 8 bases; junction bases outside the gene matches: 8. Germline V gives CDR1 MNHNY, CDR2 SVGAGI (reference sequence). This CDR3 comprises 15 residues. This CDR3 reads CASRQIGTSGTTQYF. CDR3 nucleotide sequence: TGTGCCAGCAGACAAATTGGGACTAGCGGGACTACGCAGTATTTT.

The chain links TRBV7-6 to TRBJ2-5, with TRBD2 matching over 10 bases. The CDR3 consists of 15 residues. Germline V lookup: CDR1 SGHVS, CDR2 FNYEAQ. The V gene end was trimmed by 5 bases and the J gene end by 2 bases; junction bases not matched to a gene: 5. CDR3 sequence (DNA): TGTGCCAGCAGCCCGACTAGCGGGCATCAAGAGACCCAGTACTTC. This codes for CASSPTSGHQETQYF.

This clonotype appeared a few times. The chain employs TRBV2 and TRBJ2-7, with D unresolved. Trimming removed 10 bases from V and 5 bases from J, with 15 bases in between. Germline V gene sequence: CDR1 SNHLY, CDR2 FYNNEI. This CDR3 is built from 12 residues. The CDR3 DNA reads TGTGCCACTGGGTCTAATCGAGACGAGCAGTACTTC. It translates to CATGSNRDEQYF.

The chain combines TRBV7-9 with TRBJ2-7, with 7 bases that match TRBD2. Germline lookup yields CDR1 SEHNR and CDR2 FQNEAQ (reference sequence). The length of the CDR3 is 14 residues. The junction had 7 bases not matched to a gene; V was cut back by 4 bases and J by 4 bases. The CDR3 DNA reads as TGTGCCAGCAGCTCTACTAGCGCCCGTTACGAGCAGTACTTC. Residues: CASSSTSARYEQYF.

This rearrangement joins TRBV7-2 to TRBJ2-1, with 8 positions matching TRBD2. Per germline, CDR1 SGHTA and CDR2 FQGNSA. There are 15 residues in the CDR3. Trimming removed 5 bases from V and 6 bases from J; junction bases left unmatched: 9. The CDR3 coding sequence is TGTGCCAGCAGCGCCGCGGGGGGCGGGGTCAATGAGCAGTTCTTC. Translation gives CASSAAGGGVNEQFF. The complete variable domain, with remaining parts taken from reference TRBV7-2 and TRBJ2-1, reads GAGVSQSPSNKVTEKGKDVELRCDPISGHTALYWYRQSLGQGLEFLIYFQGNSAPDKSGLPSDRFSAERTGGSVSTLTIQRTQQEDSAVYLCASSAAGGGVNEQFFGPGTRLTVL.

For this clonotype: The germline gene is not matched at one end of the junction; a read error may be the cause. The chain has TRBV6-1 and TRBJ2-3; D is ambiguous. Germline assignment: CDR1 MNHNS and CDR2 SASEGT. The CDR3 totals 13 residues. The CDR3 coding sequence is TGTGCCAGCAGTCTCACTAACACAGATATGCAGTATTTT. This gives the protein CASSLTNTDMQYF.

V usage is TRBV5-6 and J usage is TRBJ2-7; D is uncertain. The CDR3 covers 13 residues. Germline V lookup: CDR1 SGHDT, CDR2 YYEEEE. V lost 5 bases, J lost 6 bases, and 15 bases lay in between. CDR3 sequence reads: CASSQTLYREQYF. Written as DNA, the CDR3 is TGTGCCAGCAGTCAAACGCTATATCGCGAGCAGTACTTC.

The chain recombines TRBV7-9 with TRBJ1-1, with D unresolved. Germline V lookup: CDR1 SEHNR, CDR2 FQNEAQ (reference sequence). V was shortened by 3 bases and J by 0 bases, with 5 bases between the two germline ends. This CDR3 comprises 13 residues. CDR3 sequence: CASSFGMNTEAFF. DNA for the CDR3: TGTGCCAGCAGCTTCGGCATGAACACTGAAGCTTTCTTT.

The gene calls are TRBV10-3 and TRBJ2-6; a possible D gene is TRBD1 (6 bases). The CDR3 is 17 residues long. Germline values: CDR1 ENHRY, CDR2 SYGVKD. Trimming pared 6 bases from V and 2 bases from J, leaving 17 bases between. The DNA for the CDR3 is TGTGCCATCAGCCCGGGACAACGACTGGCTGGGGCCAACGTCCTGACTTTC. Its protein is CAISPGQRLAGANVLTF.

This clonotype was seen a few times. The J gene is TRBJ2-7, the V gene TRBV7-2; the D call may be TRBD1 or TRBD2 (5 bases each). The CDR3 runs 16 residues. Between the trimmed V and J ends, which lost 6 bases and 12 bases, there was a span of 30 bases. From germline, CDR1 is SGHTA and CDR2 FQGNSA. The CDR3, as DNA: TGTGCCAGCAGGCACCTAGGGGACGGCTTCTGGGTGGAGGCGTACTTC. Its translation is CASRHLGDGFWVEAYF.

The gene calls are TRBV27 and TRBJ2-1; D gene ambiguous. This CDR3 region has 11 residues. Trimming took off 4 bases at V and 8 bases at J, with 6 bases between the two ends. Germline CDR1 reads MNHEY; CDR2 reads SMNVEV (reference sequence). The CDR3 here is CASSSRHEQFF. CDR3 nucleotide sequence: TGTGCCAGCAGTTCCAGGCATGAGCAGTTCTTC.

In its sample, this clonotype was seen a few times. The chain recombines TRBV29-1 with TRBJ1-2, with 9 bases lining up with TRBD1. The CDR3 covers 13 residues. The J segment lost 3 bases and the V segment lost 5 bases, leaving 4 bases of the junction unmatched. CDR1 and CDR2 (germline): SQVTM, ANQGSEA. The DNA for the CDR3 is TGCAGCGTTACAGGGACAGGGTACTATGGCTACACCTTC. It translates to CSVTGTGYYGYTF.